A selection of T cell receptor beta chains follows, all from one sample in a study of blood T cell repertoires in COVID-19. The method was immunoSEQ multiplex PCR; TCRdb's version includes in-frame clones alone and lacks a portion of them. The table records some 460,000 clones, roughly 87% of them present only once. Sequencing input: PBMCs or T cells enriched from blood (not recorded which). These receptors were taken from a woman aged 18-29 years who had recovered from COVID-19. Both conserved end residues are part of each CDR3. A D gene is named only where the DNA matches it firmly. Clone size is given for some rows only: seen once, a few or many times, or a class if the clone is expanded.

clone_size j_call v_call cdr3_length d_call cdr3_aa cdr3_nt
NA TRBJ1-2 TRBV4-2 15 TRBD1 CASSQVRDRDYGYTF TGTGCCAGCAGCCAAGTCAGGGACAGGGACTATGGCTACACCTTC
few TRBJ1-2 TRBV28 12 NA CASSLRSSGYTF TGTGCCAGCAGTTTGAGGTCGTCGGGCTACACCTTC
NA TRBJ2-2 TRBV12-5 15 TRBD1 CASGLDRGFTGELFF TGTGCTAGTGGCCTCGACAGGGGGTTCACCGGGGAGCTGTTTTTT
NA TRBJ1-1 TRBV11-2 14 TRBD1 CASSAGTGRTEAFF TGTGCCAGCAGCGCCGGGACAGGGAGGACTGAAGCTTTCTTT
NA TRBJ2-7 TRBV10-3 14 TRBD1 CAISEEDREDEQYF TGTGCCATCAGTGAGGAAGACAGGGAAGACGAGCAGTACTTC
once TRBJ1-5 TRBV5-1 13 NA CASSFGENQPQHF TGCGCCAGCAGCTTCGGGGAGAATCAGCCCCAGCATTTT
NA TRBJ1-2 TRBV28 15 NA CASSLGGLQGYGYTF TGTGCCAGCAGTTTAGGTGGTTTACAGGGATATGGCTACACCTTC
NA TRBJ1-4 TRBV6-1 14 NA CASTLDVGVEKLFF TGTGCCAGCACCCTGGATGTAGGGGTTGAAAAACTGTTTTTT
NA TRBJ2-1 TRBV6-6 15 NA CASSASGTLNNEQFF TGTGCCAGCAGTGCATCCGGGACACTTAACAATGAGCAGTTCTTC
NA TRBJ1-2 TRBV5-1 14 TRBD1 CASRSNQGAGGYTF TGCGCCAGCAGATCGAATCAGGGGGCGGGTGGCTACACCTTC
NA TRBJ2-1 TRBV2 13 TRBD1 CASSPQGANEQFF TGTGCCAGCAGCCCCCAGGGGGCGAATGAGCAGTTCTTC
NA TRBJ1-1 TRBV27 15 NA CASSLRGWGYTEAFF TGTGCCAGCAGTTTAAGGGGCTGGGGTTACACTGAAGCTTTCTTT
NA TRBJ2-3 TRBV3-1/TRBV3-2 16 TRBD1 CASSPDRGRSTDTQYF TGTGCCAGCAGTCCTGATAGGGGGCGGAGCACAGATACGCAGTATTTT
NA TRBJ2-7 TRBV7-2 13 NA CASSLASLYEQYF TGTGCCAGCAGCTTGGCATCGCTCTACGAGCAGTACTTC
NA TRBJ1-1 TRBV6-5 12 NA CASSGGQTEAFF TGTGCCAGCAGCGGAGGACAGACTGAAGCTTTCTTT
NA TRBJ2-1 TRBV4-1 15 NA CASSQEQGSYNEQFF TGCGCCAGCAGCCAAGAGCAGGGTTCCTACAATGAGCAGTTCTTC